This TCR beta chain was captured by sequencing in a study of blood T cell repertoires in COVID-19. This CDR3 has 14 amino acids. V gave up 3 bases and J gave up 7 bases; unmatched junction bases: 3. In germline, CDR1 is LGHDT, CDR2 YNNKEL (reference sequence). In the original processing: Using reference gene primer amplification, nucleated cell counts were estimated. TCRdb's table, derived via immunoSEQ multiplex PCR, lists solely in-frame clones and lacks some. The V and J calls and clone size are taken from that table; D and trimming were inferred from the DNA. The table lists some 400,000 clones, about nine tenths of them singletons.

The sequenced sample consisted of PBMCs or T cells enriched from blood (not recorded which). This receptor was taken from a woman aged 30 to 39 who had recovered from COVID-19. V usage is TRBV3-1 (or the pseudogene TRBV3-2) and J usage is TRBJ1-1; 12 positions agree with TRBD1. The CDR3 DNA reads as TGTGCCAGCAGCCACGGGGACAGGGGGCTTGAAGCTTTCTTT. It encodes CASSHGDRGLEAFF.